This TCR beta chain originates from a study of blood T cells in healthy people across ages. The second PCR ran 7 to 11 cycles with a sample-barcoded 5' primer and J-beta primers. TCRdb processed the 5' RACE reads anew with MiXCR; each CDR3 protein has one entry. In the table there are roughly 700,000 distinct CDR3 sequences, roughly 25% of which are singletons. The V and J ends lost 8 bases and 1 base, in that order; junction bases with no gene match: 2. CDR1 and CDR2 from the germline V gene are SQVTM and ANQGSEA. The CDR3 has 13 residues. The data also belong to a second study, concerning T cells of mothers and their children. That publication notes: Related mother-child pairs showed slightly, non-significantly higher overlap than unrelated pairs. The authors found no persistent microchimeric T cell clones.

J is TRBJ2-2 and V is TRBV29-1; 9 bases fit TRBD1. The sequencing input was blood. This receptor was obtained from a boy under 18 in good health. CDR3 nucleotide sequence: TGCAGCACGGGACAGGGGAACACCGGGGAGCTGTTTTTT. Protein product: CSTGQGNTGELFF.